The 9 T cell receptor beta chains listed next were all sequenced from one sample in a study of OX40 agonist ivuxolimab in advanced cancers. Only in-frame clones appear in the TCRdb table, and some are missing; sequencing was by immunoSEQ multiplex PCR. This table has around 94,000 clones, roughly 90% appearing once. Sequenced material: CD4+ or CD8+ T cells sorted from blood, taken in a trial of the OX40 agonist ivuxolimab. These receptors all come from an adult with an advanced solid tumor such as melanoma, head and neck, liver or kidney cancer.

The chain has TRBV9 and TRBJ2-1; no clear D gene. Germline V CDR1 and CDR2: SGDLS, YYNGEE. Trimming stripped 0 bases from V and 4 bases from J, with 8 bases between. The CDR3 consists of 14 residues. CDR3 DNA sequence: TGTGCCAGCAGCGTAGGGGCCCCATACAATGAGCAGTTCTTC. Its translation is CASSVGAPYNEQFF.

This clone is a singleton in its sample. The chain carries TRBV11-2 and TRBJ1-2; TRBD1 matches at 8 bases. The CDR3 is 15 amino acids. Germline V gives CDR1 SGHAT, CDR2 FQNNGV. Trimming cost V 0 bases and J 4 bases; bases outside gene matches: 4. DNA for the CDR3: TGTGCCAGCAGCTTAGAAGAGACAGGGGCCTATGGCTACACCTTC. Its protein is CASSLEETGAYGYTF. The full variable domain, its missing parts supplied by reference TRBV11-2 and TRBJ1-2, is EAGVAQSPRYKIIEKRQSVAFWCNPISGHATLYWYQQILGQGPKLLIQFQNNGVVDDSQLPKDRFSAERLKGVDSTLKIQPAKLEDSAVYLCASSLEETGAYGYTFGSGTRLTVV.

The gene calls are TRBV10-1 and TRBJ1-2; 7 bases match TRBD1. Trimming took 4 bases from V and 0 from J; bases not matched to a gene: 5. Germline values: CDR1 WNHNN, CDR2 SYGVQD (reference sequence). This CDR3 region has 15 residues. In nucleotides, the CDR3 is TGCGCCAGCAGTGGAGCGACAGGGCCTAACTATGGCTACACCTTC. Translating gives CASSGATGPNYGYTF.

The chain combines TRBV19 with TRBJ2-7, with TRBD1 as a possible D gene (5 bases). The CDR3 totals 12 residues. Per the germline V gene, CDR1 is LNHDA and CDR2 is SQIVND (reference sequence). Trimming took off 9 bases at V and 1 base at J, with 10 bases between the two ends. CDR3 nucleotides: TGTGCCAGCCTCGACAGTTCCTACGAGCAGTACTTC. It is translated as CASLDSSYEQYF.

V is TRBV5-6 and J is TRBJ2-1; no clear D. Per germline, CDR1 SGHDT and CDR2 YYEEEE. Trimming stripped 1 base from V and 9 bases from J, with 8 bases between. The CDR3 consists of 12 residues. The DNA for the CDR3 is TGTGCCAGCAGCTTGCAATGGGGTGAGCAGTTCTTC. It is translated as CASSLQWGEQFF.

V and J are TRBV6-5 and TRBJ1-4; D call uncertain. With 0 bases removed from V and 2 bases from J, the gap between germline ends came to 7 bases. Germline V lookup: CDR1 MNHEY, CDR2 SVGAGI. This CDR3 is 15 amino acids long. The CDR3, as DNA: TGTGCCAGCAGTTACTCGATACAGACTAATGAAAAACTGTTTTTT. It yields the protein CASSYSIQTNEKLFF.

The V gene is TRBV27, the J gene TRBJ2-7, with TRBD1 matching 10 bases. The V gene's germline CDR1 is MNHEY and CDR2 SMNVEV (reference sequence). The V and J ends lost 5 bases and 2 bases, in that order; junction bases with no gene match: 9. The CDR3 extends over 16 amino acids. CDR3 protein: CASSHRQGAFPYEQYF. DNA of the CDR3: TGTGCCAGCAGTCACCGACAGGGGGCGTTCCCCTACGAGCAGTACTTC.

The chain carries TRBV19 and TRBJ2-5; TRBD1 matches 12 bases. J gave up 5 bases and V 4 bases, and 5 bases lay outside the gene matches. The CDR3 length is 15 residues. Germline CDR1 LNHDA, CDR2 SQIVND (reference sequence). For the CDR3, the DNA is TGTGCCAGTAGTACCGGGACAGGGGGCGGTGAGACCCAGTACTTC. This codes for CASSTGTGGGETQYF.

This clone was seen just once. This chain links TRBV5-1 with TRBJ2-7, with 7 bases identical to TRBD1. CDR1 and CDR2 (germline): SGHRS, YFSETQ. V was clipped by 4 bases and J by 4 bases; unmatched bases: 5. This CDR3 is built from 13 residues. CDR3 coding DNA: TGCGCCAGCAGCCCGGGACAGAGGTACGAGCAGTACTTC. Encoded protein: CASSPGQRYEQYF.